These 4 T cell receptor beta chains were sequenced from one sample in a study of OX40 agonist ivuxolimab in advanced cancers. The data were produced by immunoSEQ multiplex PCR, yet TCRdb's version contains in-frame clones alone and is incomplete. The sample lists about 69,000 clones; 90% were seen once. The specimen comprised CD4+ or CD8+ T cells sorted from blood, sampled in a trial of the OX40 agonist ivuxolimab. The source is an adult with an advanced solid tumor such as melanoma, head and neck, liver or kidney cancer.

V and J are TRBV7-8 and TRBJ1-5, with D unclear. The CDR3 covers 14 residues. CDR1 is SGHVS, CDR2 FQNEAQ, per germline. With 1 base removed from V and 0 bases from J, the gap between germline ends came to 4 bases. The CDR3 DNA reads TGTGCCAGCAGCTTAGACAATAGCAATCAGCCCCAGCATTTT. Protein: CASSLDNSNQPQHF.

The chain uses TRBV11-2 and TRBJ2-1; D might be TRBD1 (6 bases). The ends were cut back, 2 bases at V and 0 bases at J, with 8 bases in the middle. This CDR3 region has 15 residues. CDR1 is SGHAT, CDR2 FQNNGV, per germline. The CDR3 loop is CASSLSDSSYNEQFF. DNA of the CDR3: TGTGCCAGCAGCTTATCGGACAGCTCCTACAATGAGCAGTTCTTC.

The chain carries TRBV6-5 and TRBJ1-1; the D is unclear. Trimming shortened V by 6 bases and J by 3 bases, and 17 bases separated the two germline ends. Germline V lookup: CDR1 MNHEY, CDR2 SVGAGI. This CDR3 contains 15 residues. In DNA form, the CDR3 reads TGTGCCAGCAGCCCGGCGGGGTTTAGGGACACTGAAGCTTTCTTT. Encoded protein: CASSPAGFRDTEAFF.

CDR3 sequence: CASSRGGGNSGNTIYF. DNA for the CDR3: TGTGCCAGCAGTCGGGGTGGCGGCAACTCTGGAAACACCATATATTTT. The chain carries TRBV5-8 and TRBJ1-3, with D uncertain. CDR1 is SGHTS, CDR2 YDEGEE, per germline. V lost 5 bases and J lost 0, with 15 bases in between. The CDR3 is 16 residues long.